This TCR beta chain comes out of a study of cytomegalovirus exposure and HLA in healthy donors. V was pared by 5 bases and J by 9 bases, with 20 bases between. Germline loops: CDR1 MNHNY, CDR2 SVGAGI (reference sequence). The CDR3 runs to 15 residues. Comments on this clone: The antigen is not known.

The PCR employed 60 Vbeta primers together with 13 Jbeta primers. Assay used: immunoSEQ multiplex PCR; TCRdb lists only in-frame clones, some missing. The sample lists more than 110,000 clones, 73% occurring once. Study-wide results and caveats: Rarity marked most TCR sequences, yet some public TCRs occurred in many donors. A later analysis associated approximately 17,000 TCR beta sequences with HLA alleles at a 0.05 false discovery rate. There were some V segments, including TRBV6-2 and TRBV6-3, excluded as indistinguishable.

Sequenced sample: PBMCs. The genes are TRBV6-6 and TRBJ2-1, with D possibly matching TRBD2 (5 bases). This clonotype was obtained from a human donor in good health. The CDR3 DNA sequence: TGTGCCAGCAGTCCCGAGGGTGGCAATTGGATTGAGCAGTTCTTC. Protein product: CASSPEGGNWIEQFF.